This T cell receptor (beta chain) was observed in a study of blood T cell repertoires in COVID-19. Study overall: Researchers got acute and convalescent COVID-19 samples from the United States, Italy and Spain.

The cohort comprised adults aged about 18 to 100 years residing in around 25 US areas. Cohort 3 donors were reported recovered after two negative PCRs, clearance, or symptom resolution. Original handling: Amplified reference gene primers provided the basis for estimating nucleated cell counts. Clones were sequenced by immunoSEQ multiplex PCR, and TCRdb holds only the in-frame ones, with some missing. V, J and clone size are those of that table, while D and trimming were read from the DNA. In the table there are approximately 220,000 clones, approximately 81% of which are singletons. This clone was detected a few times. The sequence was obtained from a man aged 40-49 years who had recovered from COVID-19. The sequenced sample consisted of PBMCs or T cells enriched from blood (not recorded which).

CDR3 DNA sequence: TGTGCCAGCAGCAAAGGACAGCACCAAGAGACCCAGTACTTC. Translated: CASSKGQHQETQYF. V and J are TRBV21-1 and TRBJ2-5; TRBD1 is the table's D call, not checked against the DNA. TRBV21-1 is noted as a pseudogene. This CDR3 region has 14 residues.